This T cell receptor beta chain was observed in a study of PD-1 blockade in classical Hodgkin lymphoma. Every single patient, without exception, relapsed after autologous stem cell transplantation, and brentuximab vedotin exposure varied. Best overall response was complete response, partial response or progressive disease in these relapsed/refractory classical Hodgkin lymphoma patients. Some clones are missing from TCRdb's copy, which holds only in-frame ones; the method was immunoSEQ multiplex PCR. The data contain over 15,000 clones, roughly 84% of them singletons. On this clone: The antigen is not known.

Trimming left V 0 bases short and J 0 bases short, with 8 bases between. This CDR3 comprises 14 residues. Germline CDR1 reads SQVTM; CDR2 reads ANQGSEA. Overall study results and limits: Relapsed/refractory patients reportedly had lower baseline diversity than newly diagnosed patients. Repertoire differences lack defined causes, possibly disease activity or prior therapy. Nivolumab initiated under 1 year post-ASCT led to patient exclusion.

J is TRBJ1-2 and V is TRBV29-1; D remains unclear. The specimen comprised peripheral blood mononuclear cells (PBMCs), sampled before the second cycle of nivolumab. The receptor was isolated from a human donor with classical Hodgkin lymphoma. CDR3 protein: CSVEEGYPNYGYTF. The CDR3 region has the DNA TGCAGCGTTGAAGAGGGCTACCCTAACTATGGCTACACCTTC.